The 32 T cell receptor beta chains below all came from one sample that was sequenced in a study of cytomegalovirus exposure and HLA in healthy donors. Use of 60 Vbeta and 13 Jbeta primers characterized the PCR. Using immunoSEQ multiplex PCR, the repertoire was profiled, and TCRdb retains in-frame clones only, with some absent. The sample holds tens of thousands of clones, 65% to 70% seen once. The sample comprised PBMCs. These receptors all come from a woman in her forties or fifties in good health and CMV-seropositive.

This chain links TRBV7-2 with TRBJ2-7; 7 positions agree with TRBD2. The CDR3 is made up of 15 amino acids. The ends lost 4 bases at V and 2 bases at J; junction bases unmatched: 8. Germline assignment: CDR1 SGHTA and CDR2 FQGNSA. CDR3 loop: CASSSTAGEPYEQYF. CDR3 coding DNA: TGTGCCAGCAGCTCCACTGCGGGGGAACCCTACGAGCAGTACTTC.

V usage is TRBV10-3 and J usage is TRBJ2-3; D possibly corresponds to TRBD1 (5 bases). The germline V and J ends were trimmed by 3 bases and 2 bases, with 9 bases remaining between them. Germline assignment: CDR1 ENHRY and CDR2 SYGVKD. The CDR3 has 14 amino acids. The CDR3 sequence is CAISEDRFTDTQYF. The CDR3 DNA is TGTGCCATCAGTGAAGACAGATTCACAGATACGCAGTATTTT.

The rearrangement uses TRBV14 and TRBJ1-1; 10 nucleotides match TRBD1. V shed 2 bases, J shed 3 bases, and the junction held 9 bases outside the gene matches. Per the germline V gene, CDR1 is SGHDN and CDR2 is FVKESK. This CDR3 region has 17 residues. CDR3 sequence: CASSQIDRGRADTEAFF. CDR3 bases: TGTGCCAGCAGCCAAATCGACAGGGGGCGGGCGGACACTGAAGCTTTCTTT.

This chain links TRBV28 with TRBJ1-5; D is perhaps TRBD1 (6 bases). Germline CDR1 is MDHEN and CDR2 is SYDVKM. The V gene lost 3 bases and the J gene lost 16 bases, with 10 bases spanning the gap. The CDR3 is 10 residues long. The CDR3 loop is CASSFRDIHF. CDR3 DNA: TGTGCCAGCAGTTTTAGGGACATACATTTT.

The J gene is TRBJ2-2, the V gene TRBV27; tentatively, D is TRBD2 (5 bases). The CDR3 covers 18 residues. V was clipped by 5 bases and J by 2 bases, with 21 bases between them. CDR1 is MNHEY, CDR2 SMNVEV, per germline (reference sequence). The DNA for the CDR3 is TGTGCCAGCAGTCTAAACCGCCAGCGGACGACTAACACCGGGGAGCTGTTTTTT. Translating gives CASSLNRQRTTNTGELFF.

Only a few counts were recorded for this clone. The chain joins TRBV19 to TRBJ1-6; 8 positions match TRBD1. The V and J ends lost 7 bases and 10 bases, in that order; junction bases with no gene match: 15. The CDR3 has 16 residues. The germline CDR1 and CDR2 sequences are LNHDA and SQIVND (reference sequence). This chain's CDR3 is CASNNRGTGGRSPLHF. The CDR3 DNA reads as TGTGCCAGTAATAACCGGGGGACAGGTGGAAGGTCACCCCTCCACTTT. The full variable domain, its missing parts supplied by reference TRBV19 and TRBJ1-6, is DGGITQSPKYLFRKEGQNVTLSCEQNLNHDAMYWYRQDPGQGLRLIYYSQIVNDFQKGDIAEGYSVSREKKESFPLTVTSAQKNPTAFYLCASNNRGTGGRSPLHFGNGTRLTVT.

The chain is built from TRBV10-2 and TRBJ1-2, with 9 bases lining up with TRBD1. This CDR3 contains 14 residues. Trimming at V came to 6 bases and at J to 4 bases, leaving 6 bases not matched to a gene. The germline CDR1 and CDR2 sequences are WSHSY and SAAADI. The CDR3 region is CASSGDREFYGYTF. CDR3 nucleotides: TGCGCCAGCAGCGGGGACAGGGAATTCTATGGCTACACCTTC.

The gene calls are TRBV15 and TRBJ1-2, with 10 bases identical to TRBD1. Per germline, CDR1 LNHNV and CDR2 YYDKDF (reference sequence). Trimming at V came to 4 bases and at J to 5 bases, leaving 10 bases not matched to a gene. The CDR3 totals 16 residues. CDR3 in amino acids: CATSNSGGTGEYGYTF. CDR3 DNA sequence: TGTGCCACCAGCAATTCCGGCGGGACAGGGGAATATGGCTACACCTTC.

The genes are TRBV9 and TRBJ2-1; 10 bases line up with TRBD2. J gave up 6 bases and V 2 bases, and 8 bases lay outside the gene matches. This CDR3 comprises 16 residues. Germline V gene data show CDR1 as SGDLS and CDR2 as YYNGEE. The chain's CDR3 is CASSVSLAGGPNEQFF. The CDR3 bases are TGTGCCAGCAGCGTTTCTTTAGCGGGGGGCCCCAATGAGCAGTTCTTC. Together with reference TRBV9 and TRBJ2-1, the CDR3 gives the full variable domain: DSGVTQTPKHLITATGQRVTLRCSPRSGDLSVYWYQQSLDQGLQFLIQYYNGEERAKGNILERFSAQQFPDLHSELNLSSLELGDSALYFCASSVSLAGGPNEQFFGPGTRLTVL.

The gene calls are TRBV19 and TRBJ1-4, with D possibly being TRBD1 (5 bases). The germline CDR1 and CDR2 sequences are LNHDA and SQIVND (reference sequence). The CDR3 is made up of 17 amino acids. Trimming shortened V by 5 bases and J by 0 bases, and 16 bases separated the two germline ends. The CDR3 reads CASSLQGRSSTNEKLFF. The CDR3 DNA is TGTGCCAGTAGTCTGCAGGGAAGGTCATCAACTAATGAAAAACTGTTTTTT.

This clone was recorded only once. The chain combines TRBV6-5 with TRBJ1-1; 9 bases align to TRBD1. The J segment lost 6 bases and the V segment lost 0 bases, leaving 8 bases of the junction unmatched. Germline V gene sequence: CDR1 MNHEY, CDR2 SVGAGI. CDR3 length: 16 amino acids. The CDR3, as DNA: TGTGCCAGCAGTTACTCTGGGACAGGGAGGATCCCTGAAGCTTTCTTT. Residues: CASSYSGTGRIPEAFF.

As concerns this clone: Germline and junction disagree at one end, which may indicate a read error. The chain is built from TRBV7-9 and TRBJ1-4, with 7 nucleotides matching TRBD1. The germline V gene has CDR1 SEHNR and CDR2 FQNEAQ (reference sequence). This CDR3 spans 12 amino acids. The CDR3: CSSSQSVRGLFF. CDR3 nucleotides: TGTTCCAGCAGCCAGTCCGTCAGGGGGCTGTTTTTT.

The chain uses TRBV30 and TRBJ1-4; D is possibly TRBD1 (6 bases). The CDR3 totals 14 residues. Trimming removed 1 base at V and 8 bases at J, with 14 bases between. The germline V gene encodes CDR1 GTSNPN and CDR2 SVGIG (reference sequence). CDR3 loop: CAWSADRSPEKLFF. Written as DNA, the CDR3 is TGTGCCTGGAGTGCCGACAGGTCTCCGGAAAAACTGTTTTTT.

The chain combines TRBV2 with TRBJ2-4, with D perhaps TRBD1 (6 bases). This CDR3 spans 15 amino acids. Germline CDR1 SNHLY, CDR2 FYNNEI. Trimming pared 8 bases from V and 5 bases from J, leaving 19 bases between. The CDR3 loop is CASANYREYQNIQYF. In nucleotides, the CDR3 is TGTGCCAGCGCGAATTACAGGGAATACCAAAACATTCAGTACTTC.

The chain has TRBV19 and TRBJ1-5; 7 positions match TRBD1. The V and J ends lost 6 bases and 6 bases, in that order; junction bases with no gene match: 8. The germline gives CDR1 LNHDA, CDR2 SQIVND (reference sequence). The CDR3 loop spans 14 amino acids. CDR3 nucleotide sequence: TGTGCCAGTAGCATGCGACAGGGTAGTCAGCCCCAGCATTTT. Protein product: CASSMRQGSQPQHF. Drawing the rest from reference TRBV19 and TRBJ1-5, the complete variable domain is DGGITQSPKYLFRKEGQNVTLSCEQNLNHDAMYWYRQDPGQGLRLIYYSQIVNDFQKGDIAEGYSVSREKKESFPLTVTSAQKNPTAFYLCASSMRQGSQPQHFGDGTRLSIL.

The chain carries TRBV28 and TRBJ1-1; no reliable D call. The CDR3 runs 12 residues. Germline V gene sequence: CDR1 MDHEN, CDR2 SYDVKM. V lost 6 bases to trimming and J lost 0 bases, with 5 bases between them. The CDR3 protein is CASRALNTEAFF. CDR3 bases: TGTGCCAGCAGGGCACTGAACACTGAAGCTTTCTTT.

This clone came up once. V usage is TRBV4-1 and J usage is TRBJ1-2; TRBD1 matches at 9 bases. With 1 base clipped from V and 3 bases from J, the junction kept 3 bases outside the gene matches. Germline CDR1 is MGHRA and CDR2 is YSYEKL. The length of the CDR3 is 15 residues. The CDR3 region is CASSQGGQGDYGYTF. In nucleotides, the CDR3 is TGCGCCAGCAGCCAAGGGGGACAGGGTGACTATGGCTACACCTTC.

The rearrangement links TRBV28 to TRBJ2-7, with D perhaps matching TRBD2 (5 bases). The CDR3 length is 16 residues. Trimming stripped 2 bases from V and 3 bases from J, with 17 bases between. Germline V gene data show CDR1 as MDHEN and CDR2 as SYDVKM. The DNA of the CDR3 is TGTGCCAGCAGTTTAACGGGCCTCCAGGCGGGCTACGAGCAGTACGTC. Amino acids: CASSLTGLQAGYEQYV.

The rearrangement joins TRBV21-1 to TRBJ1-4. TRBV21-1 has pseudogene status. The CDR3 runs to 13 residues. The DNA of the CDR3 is TGTGCCAGCAGCAAAGGACTTCCTGAAAAACTGTTTTTT. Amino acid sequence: CASSKGLPEKLFF.

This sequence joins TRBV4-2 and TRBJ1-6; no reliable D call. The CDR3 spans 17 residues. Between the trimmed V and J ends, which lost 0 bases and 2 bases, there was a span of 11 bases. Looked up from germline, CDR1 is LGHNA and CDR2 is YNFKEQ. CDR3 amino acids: CASSQDTGKTYNSPLHF. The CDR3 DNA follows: TGTGCCAGCAGCCAAGATACGGGGAAAACCTATAATTCACCCCTCCACTTT.

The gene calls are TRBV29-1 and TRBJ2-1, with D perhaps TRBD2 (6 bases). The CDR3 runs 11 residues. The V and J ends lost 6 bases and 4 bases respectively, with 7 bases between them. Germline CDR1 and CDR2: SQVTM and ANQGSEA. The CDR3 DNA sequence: TGCAGCGTGCGGGGTTACAATGAGCAGTTCTTC. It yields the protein CSVRGYNEQFF.

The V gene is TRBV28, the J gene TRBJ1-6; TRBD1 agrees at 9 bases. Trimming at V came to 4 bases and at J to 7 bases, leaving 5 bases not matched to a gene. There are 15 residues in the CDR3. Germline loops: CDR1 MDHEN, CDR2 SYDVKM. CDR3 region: CASSSPGQGNSPLHF. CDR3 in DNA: TGTGCCAGCAGTTCTCCGGGACAGGGCAATTCACCCCTCCACTTT.

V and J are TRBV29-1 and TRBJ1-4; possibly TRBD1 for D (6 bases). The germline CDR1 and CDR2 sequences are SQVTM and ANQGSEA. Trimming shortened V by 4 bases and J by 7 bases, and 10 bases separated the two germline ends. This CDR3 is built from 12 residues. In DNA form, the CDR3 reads TGCAGCGTTGGACAGGAGGCTGAAAAACTGTTTTTT. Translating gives CSVGQEAEKLFF.

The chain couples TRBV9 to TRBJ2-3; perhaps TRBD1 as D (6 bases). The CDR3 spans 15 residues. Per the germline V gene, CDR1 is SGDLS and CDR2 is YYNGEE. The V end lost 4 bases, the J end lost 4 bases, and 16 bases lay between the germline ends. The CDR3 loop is CASSIQGVGSDTQYF. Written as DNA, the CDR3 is TGTGCCAGCAGCATACAGGGAGTTGGGTCAGATACGCAGTATTTT.

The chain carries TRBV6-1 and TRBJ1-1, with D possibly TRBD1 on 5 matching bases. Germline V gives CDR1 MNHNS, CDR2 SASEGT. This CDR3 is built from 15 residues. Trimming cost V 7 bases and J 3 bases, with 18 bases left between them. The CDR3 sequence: CASILRGTVDTEAFF. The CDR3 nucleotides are TGTGCCAGCATTCTTAGGGGAACAGTGGACACTGAAGCTTTCTTT.

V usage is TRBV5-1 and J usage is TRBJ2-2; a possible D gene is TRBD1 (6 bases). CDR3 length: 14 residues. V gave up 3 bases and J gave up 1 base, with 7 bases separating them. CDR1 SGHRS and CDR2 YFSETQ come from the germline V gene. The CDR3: CASSSGQNTGELFF. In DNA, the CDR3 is TGCGCCAGCAGCTCGGGACAGAACACCGGGGAGCTGTTTTTT.

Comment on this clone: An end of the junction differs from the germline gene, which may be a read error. The CDR3 DNA follows: TGTTCCAGCAGCTTAGCCCGGACTAGCGAAGGGGAGACCCAGTACTTC. Translated, it gives CSSSLARTSEGETQYF. The chain joins TRBV7-9 to TRBJ2-5; 9 bases line up with TRBD2. CDR3 length equals 16 residues. Germline loops: CDR1 SEHNR, CDR2 FQNEAQ (reference sequence).

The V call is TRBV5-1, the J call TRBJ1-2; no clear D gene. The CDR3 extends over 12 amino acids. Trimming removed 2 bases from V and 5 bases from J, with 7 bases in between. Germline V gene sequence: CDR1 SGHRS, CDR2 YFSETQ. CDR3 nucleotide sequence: TGCGCCAGCAGCTTAGACTGGTATGGCTACACCTTC. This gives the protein CASSLDWYGYTF.

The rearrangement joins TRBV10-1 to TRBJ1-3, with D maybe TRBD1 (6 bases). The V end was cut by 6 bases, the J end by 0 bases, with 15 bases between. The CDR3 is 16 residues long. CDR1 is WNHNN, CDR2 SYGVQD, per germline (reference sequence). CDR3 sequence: CASSPGHGNSGNTIYF. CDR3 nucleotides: TGCGCCAGCAGCCCGGGACACGGAAACTCTGGAAACACCATATATTTT.

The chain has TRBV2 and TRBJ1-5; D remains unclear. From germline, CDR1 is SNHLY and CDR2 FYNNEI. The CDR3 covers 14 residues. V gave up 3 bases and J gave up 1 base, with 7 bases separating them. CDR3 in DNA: TGTGCCAGCAGTGAGGCCAGGAGCAATCAGCCCCAGCATTTT. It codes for CASSEARSNQPQHF.

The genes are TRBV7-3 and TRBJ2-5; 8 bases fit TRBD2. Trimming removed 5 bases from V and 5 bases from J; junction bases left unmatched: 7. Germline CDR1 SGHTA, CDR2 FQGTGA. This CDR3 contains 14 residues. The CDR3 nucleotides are TGTGCCAGCAGCCCCGGGGGGGCCCGGGAGACCCAGTACTTC. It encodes CASSPGGARETQYF.

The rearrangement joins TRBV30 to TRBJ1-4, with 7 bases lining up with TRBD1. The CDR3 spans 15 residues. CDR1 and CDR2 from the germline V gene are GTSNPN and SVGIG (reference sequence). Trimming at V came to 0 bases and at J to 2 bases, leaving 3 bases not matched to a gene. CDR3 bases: TGTGCCTGGAGTGTAGCACAGGGGACTAATGAAAAACTGTTTTTT. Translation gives CAWSVAQGTNEKLFF.